The T cell receptor beta chain described here comes from a study of Ad26.COV2.S vaccination and SARS-CoV-2 variants. Study background: The Ad26.COV2.S arm of the COV1001 trial was where the donor was placed.

With respect to this clone: The target antigen is unknown.

Study-level findings and limits: Placebo recipients trailed vaccine recipients in spike-specific TCR breadth.

Treatment here: about 20 received Ad26.COV2.S at low or high dose, single or two shots; 5 received placebo; per-sample allocation not given. Sampling occurred on day 63 after the first vaccine or placebo injection. CDR1 GTSNPN and CDR2 SVGIG come from the germline V gene (reference sequence). J lost 6 bases, V lost 4 bases, and 7 bases had no gene match. The CDR3 is 14 residues long. Only in-frame clones appear in the TCRdb table, and some are missing; sequencing was by immunoSEQ multiplex PCR. This sample has around 300,000 clones, with roughly 90% found just once. This clonotype was obtained from a person aged 18-60 years who received the Ad26.COV2.S COVID-19 vaccine or a placebo. This chain connects TRBV30 to TRBJ2-3; 10 nucleotides match TRBD2. Sample: peripheral blood, taken in a trial of Ad26.COV2.S vaccine versus placebo. The CDR3 region is CAWNILAGVDTQYF. CDR3 sequence (DNA): TGTGCCTGGAATATTCTAGCGGGAGTTGATACGCAGTATTTT.